This TCR beta chain stems from a study of blood T cell repertoires in COVID-19. Study as a whole: Samples came from the United States, Italy and Spain, spanning acute and convalescent COVID-19. Sample material is recorded as cDNA or gDNA derived from T cells, B-cell-depleted T cells, or PBMCs.

How the authors handled the data: Amplification of reference gene primers was used by the study to estimate nucleated cell counts. Assay: immunoSEQ multiplex PCR; the TCRdb copy retains only in-frame clones and omits some. V and J calls and clone size are copied from that table; D and trimming were computed from the DNA. Here the sample spans a few hundred thousand clones, roughly 84% being singletons. Germline assignment: CDR1 SGHVS and CDR2 FNYEAQ. The CDR3 sequence is 12 residues long. The V end was cut by 5 bases, the J end by 6 bases, with 11 bases between. The sequenced sample consisted of peripheral blood. The TCR was taken from a woman aged 18 to 35 with acute or convalescent COVID-19. The chain has TRBV7-6 and TRBJ2-7; D might be TRBD2 (5 bases). CDR3 DNA sequence: TGTGCCAGCAGCGTTACTAGTTCCGAGCAGTACTTC. Its protein product is CASSVTSSEQYF.